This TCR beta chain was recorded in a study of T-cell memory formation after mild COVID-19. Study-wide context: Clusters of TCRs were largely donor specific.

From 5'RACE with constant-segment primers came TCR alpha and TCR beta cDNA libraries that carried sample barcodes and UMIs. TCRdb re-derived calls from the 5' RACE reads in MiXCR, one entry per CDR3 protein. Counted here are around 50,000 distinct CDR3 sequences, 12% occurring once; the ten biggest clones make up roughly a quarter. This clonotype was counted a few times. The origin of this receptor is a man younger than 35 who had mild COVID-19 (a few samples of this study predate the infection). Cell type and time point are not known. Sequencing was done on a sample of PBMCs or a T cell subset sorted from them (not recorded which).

The CDR3 nucleotides are TGTGCCAGCAGCTTGGGGCTCACAGATACGCAGTATTTT. Translated: CASSLGLTDTQYF. The genes are TRBV7-2 and TRBJ2-3; maybe TRBD1 (5 bases). The CDR3 has 13 amino acids. Trimming removed 3 bases at V and 2 bases at J, with 6 bases between. CDR1 is SGHTA and CDR2 is FQGNSA in the germline V gene.